This T cell receptor beta chain was recovered during a study of cytomegalovirus exposure and HLA in healthy donors. 13 Jbeta primers and 60 Vbeta primers were used for the PCR. The table came from immunoSEQ multiplex PCR; TCRdb's copy has only in-frame clones and leaves some out. The data show approximately 39,000 clones, more than 60% seen once. The sequence came from a man aged 25 to 40 in good health and CMV-seronegative. The sample comprised PBMCs.

The CDR3 DNA is TGCAGCGTTTTGACTAGCGGAGCCTCAGGGACCCAGTACTTC. Protein: CSVLTSGASGTQYF. The chain employs TRBV29-1 and TRBJ2-5, with 9 bases that match TRBD2. Trimming at V came to 5 bases and at J to 7 bases, leaving 11 bases not matched to a gene. CDR3 length: 14 amino acids. CDR1 SQVTM and CDR2 ANQGSEA come from the germline V gene.